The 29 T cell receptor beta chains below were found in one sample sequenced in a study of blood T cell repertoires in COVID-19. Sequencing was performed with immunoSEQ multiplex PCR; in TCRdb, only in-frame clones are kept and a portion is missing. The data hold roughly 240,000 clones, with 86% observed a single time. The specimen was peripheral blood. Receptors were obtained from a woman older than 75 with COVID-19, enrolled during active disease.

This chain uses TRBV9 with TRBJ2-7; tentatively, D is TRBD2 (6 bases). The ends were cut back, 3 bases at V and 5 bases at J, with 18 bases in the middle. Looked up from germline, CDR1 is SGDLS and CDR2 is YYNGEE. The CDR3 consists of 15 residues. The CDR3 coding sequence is TGTGCCAGCAGCGAAAGGGACTTATGGGTAGACGAGCAGTACTTC. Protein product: CASSERDLWVDEQYF.

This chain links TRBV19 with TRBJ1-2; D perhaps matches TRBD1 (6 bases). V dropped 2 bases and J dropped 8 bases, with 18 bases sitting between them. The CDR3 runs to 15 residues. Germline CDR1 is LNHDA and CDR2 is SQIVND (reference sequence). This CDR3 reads CASSISNRESYGYTF. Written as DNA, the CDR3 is TGTGCCAGTAGTATATCAAACAGGGAAAGTTACGGCTACACCTTC. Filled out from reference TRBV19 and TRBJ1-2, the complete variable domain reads DGGITQSPKYLFRKEGQNVTLSCEQNLNHDAMYWYRQDPGQGLRLIYYSQIVNDFQKGDIAEGYSVSREKKESFPLTVTSAQKNPTAFYLCASSISNRESYGYTFGSGTRLTVV.

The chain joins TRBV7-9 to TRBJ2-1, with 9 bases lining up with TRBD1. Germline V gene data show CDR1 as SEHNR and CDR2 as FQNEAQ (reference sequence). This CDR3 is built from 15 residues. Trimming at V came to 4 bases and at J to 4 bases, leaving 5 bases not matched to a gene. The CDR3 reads CASSSRDREYNEQFF. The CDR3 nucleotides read TGTGCCAGCAGCTCGCGGGACAGGGAGTACAATGAGCAGTTCTTC.

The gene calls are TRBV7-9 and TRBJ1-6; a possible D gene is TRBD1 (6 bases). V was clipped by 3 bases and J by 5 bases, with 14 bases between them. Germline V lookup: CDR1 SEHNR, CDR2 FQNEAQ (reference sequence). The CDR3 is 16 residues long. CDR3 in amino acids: CASSFGGRGNNSPLHF. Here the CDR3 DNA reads TGTGCCAGCAGCTTCGGGGGGCGCGGAAATAATTCACCCCTCCACTTT.

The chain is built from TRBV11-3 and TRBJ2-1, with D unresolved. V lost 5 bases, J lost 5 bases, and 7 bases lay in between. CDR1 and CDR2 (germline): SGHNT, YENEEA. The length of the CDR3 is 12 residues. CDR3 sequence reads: CASSQDDNEQFF. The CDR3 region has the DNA TGTGCCAGCAGCCAGGATGACAATGAGCAGTTCTTC.

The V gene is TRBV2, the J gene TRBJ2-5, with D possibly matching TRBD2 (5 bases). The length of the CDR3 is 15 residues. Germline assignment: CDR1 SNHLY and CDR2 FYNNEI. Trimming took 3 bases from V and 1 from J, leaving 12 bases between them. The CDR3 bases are TGTGCCAGCAGTGAGGGCGGGTTAACCCAAGAGACCCAGTACTTC. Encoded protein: CASSEGGLTQETQYF.

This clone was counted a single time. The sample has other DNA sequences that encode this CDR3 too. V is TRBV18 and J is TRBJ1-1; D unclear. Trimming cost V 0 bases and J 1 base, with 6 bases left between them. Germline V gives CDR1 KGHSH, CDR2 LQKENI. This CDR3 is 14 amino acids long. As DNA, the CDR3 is TGTGCCAGCTCACCACCCCCGGGGAACACTGAAGCTTTCTTT. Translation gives CASSPPPGNTEAFF.

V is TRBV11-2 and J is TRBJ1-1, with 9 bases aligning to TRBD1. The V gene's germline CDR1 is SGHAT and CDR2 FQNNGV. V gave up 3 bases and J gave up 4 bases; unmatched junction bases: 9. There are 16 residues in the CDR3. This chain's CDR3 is CASSLTGGYGTTEAFF. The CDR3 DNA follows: TGTGCCAGCAGCTTGACAGGGGGTTATGGCACCACTGAAGCTTTCTTT.

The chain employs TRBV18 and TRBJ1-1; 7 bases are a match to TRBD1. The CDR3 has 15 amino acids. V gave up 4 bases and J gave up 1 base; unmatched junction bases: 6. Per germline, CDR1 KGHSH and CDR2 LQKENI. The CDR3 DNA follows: TGTGCCAGCTCACGAACCGGGACAGCGAACACTGAAGCTTTCTTT. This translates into CASSRTGTANTEAFF.

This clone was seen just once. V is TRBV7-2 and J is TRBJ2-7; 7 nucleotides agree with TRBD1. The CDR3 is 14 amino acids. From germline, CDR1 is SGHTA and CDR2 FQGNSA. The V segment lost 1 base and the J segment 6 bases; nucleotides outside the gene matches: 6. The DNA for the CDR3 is TGTGCCAGCAGCTTAGGGACAGGTTGGGGCGAGCAGTACTTC. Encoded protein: CASSLGTGWGEQYF.

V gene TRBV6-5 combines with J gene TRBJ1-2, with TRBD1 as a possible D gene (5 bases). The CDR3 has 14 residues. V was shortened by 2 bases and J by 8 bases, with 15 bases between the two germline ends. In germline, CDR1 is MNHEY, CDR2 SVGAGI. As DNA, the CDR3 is TGTGCCAGCAGTTACCCCGGGGGTGGCGGCGGCTACACCTTC. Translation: CASSYPGGGGGYTF.

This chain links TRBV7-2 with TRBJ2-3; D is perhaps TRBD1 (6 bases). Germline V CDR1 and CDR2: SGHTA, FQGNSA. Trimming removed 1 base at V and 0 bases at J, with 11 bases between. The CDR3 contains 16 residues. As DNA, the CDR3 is TGTGCCAGCAGCTTAGGACAGGCTCCTAGCACAGATACGCAGTATTTT. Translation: CASSLGQAPSTDTQYF.

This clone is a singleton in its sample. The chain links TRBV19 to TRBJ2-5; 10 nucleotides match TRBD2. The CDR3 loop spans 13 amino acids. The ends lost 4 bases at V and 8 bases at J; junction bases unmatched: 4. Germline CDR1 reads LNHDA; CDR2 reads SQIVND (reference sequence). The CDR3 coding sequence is TGTGCCAGTAGTACTAGCGGGGGAGGTACCCAGTACTTC. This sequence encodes CASSTSGGGTQYF.

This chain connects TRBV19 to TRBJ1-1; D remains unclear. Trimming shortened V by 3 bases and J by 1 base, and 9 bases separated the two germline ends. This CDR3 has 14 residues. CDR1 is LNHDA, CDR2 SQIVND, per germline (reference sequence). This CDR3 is CASSIRVGNTEAFF. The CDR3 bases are TGTGCCAGTAGTATTCGGGTAGGGAACACTGAAGCTTTCTTT.

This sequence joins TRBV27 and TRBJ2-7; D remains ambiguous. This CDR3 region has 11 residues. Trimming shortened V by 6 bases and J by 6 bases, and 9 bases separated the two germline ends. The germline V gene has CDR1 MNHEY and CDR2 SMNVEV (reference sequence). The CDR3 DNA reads TGTGCCAGCAGAAGCGTAGCCGAGCAGTACTTC. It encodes CASRSVAEQYF.

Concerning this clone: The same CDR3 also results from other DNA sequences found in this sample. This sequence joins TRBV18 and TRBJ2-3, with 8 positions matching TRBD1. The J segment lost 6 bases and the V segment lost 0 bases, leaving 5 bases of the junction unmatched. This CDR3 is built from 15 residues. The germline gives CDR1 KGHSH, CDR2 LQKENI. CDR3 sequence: CASSPPGQGRDTQYF. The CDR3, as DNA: TGTGCCAGCTCACCACCTGGACAGGGCCGGGATACGCAGTATTTT.

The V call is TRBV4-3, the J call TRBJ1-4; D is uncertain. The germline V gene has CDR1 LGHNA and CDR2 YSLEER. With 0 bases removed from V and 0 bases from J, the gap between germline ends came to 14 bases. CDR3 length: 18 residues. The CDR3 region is CASSQDRGGLATNEKLFF. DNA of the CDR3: TGCGCCAGCAGCCAAGATCGGGGAGGACTTGCAACTAATGAAAAACTGTTTTTT.

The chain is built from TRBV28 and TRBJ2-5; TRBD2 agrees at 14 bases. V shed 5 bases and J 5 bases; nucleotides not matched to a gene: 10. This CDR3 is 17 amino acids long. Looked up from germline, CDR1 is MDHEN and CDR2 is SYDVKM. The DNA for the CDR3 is TGTGCCAGCAGTCCTATAGGGACTAGCGGGGGAGTCGAGACCCAGTACTTC. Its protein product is CASSPIGTSGGVETQYF.

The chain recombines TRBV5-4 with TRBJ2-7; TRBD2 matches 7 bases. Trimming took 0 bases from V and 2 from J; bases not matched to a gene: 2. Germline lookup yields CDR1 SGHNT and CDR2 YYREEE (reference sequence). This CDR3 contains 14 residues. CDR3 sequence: CASSLGGGTYEQYV. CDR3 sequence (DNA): TGTGCCAGCAGCTTGGGCGGGGGAACCTACGAGCAGTACGTC.

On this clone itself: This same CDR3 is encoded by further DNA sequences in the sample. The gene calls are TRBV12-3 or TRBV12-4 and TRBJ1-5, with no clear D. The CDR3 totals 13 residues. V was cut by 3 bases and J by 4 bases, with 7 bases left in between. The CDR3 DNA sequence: TGTGCCAGCAGTTTTTCCGGGAATCAGCCCCAGCATTTT. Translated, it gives CASSFSGNQPQHF.

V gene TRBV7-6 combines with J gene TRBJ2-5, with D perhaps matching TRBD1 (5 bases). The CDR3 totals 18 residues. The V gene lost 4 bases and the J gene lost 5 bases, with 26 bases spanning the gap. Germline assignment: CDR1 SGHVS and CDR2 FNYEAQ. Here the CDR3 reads CASSSLPAGMGIGETQYF. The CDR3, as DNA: TGTGCCAGCAGCTCCCTCCCCGCAGGGATGGGGATTGGGGAGACCCAGTACTTC. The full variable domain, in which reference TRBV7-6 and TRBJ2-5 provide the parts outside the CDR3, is GAGVSQSPRYKVTKRGQDVALRCDPISGHVSLYWYRQALGQGPEFLTYFNYEAQQDKSGLPNDRFSAERPEGSISTLTIQRTEQRDSAMYRCASSSLPAGMGIGETQYFGPGTRLLVL.

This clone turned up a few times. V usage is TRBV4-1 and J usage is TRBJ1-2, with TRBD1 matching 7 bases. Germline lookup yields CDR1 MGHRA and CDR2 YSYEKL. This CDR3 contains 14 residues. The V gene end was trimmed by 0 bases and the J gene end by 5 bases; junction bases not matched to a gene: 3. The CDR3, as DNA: TGCGCCAGCAGCCAAGATTTGGGACAGTATGGCTACACCTTC. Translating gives CASSQDLGQYGYTF.

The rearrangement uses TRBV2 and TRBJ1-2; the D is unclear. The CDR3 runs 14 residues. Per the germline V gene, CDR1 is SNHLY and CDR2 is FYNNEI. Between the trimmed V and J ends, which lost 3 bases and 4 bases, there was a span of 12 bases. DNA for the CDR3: TGTGCCAGCAGTGATTATGCAGGCAGCTATGGCTACACCTTC. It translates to CASSDYAGSYGYTF.

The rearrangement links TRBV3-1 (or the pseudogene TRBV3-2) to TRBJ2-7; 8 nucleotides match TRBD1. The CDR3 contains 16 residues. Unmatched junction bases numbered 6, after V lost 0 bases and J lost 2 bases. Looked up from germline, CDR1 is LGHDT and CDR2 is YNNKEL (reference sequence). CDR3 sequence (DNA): TGTGCCAGCAGCCAAGATTCTACAGGGGGAACCTACGAGCAGTACTTC. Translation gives CASSQDSTGGTYEQYF.

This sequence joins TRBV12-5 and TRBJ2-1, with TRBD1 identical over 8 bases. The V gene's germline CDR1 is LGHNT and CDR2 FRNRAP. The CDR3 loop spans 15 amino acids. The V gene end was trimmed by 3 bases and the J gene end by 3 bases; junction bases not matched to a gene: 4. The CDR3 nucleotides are TGTGCTAGTGGTTTCGGACAGGGAATCTACAATGAGCAGTTCTTC. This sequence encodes CASGFGQGIYNEQFF. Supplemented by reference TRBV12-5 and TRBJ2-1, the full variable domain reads DARVTQTPRHKVTEMGQEVTMRCQPILGHNTVFWYRQTMMQGLELLAYFRNRAPLDDSGMPKDRFSAEMPDATLATLKIQPSEPRDSAVYFCASGFGQGIYNEQFFGPGTRLTVL.

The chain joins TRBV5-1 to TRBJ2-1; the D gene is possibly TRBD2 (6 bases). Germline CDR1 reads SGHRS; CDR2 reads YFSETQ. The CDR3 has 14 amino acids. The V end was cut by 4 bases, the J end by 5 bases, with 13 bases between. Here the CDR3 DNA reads TGCGCCAGCAGCCAGGCGGGGTCCCACAATGAGCAGTTCTTC. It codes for CASSQAGSHNEQFF.

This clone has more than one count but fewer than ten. CDR3 residues: CASSGLFGLAGGLEQYF. As DNA, the CDR3 is TGTGCCAGCAGTGGGTTATTTGGACTAGCGGGGGGGCTAGAGCAGTACTTC. V gene TRBV6-1 combines with J gene TRBJ2-7; 15 bases map to TRBD2. Germline-derived CDR1 and CDR2 are MNHNS and SASEGT. The trim removed 4 bases at V and 7 bases at J, leaving 11 bases unmatched. The CDR3 consists of 17 residues.

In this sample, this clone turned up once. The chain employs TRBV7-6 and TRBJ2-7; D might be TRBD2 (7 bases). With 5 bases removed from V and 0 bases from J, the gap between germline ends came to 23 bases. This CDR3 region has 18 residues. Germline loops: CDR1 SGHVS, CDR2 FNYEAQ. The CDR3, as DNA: TGTGCCAGCAGCGGGAGGGACGCAGGGGTTCCCAACTCCTACGAGCAGTACTTC. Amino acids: CASSGRDAGVPNSYEQYF.

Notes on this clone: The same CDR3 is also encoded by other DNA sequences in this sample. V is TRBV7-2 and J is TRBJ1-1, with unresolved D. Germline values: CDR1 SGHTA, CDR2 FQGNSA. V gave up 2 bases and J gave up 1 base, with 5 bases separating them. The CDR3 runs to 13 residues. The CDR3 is CASSLTGNTEAFF. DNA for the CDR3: TGTGCCAGCAGCTTAACTGGGAACACTGAAGCTTTCTTT. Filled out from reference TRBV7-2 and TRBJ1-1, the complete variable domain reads GAGVSQSPSNKVTEKGKDVELRCDPISGHTALYWYRQSLGQGLEFLIYFQGNSAPDKSGLPSDRFSAERTGGSVSTLTIQRTQQEDSAVYLCASSLTGNTEAFFGQGTRLTVV.